This TCR beta chain was recovered during a study of OX40 agonist ivuxolimab in advanced cancers. On the study more broadly: Of the participants, 40% had some prior anti-PD-1, anti-PD-L1 or anti-CTLA-4 therapy, which was allowed. Notes on the study in general: The study found among the lowest clonal expansion in partial responders at 0.1-3.0 mg/kg.

About this clone: Its antigen remains unknown.

Patients were ruled out by autoimmune disease history or systemic immunosuppression. Some clones are missing from TCRdb's copy, which holds only in-frame ones; the method was immunoSEQ multiplex PCR. The repertoire holds about 76,000 clones, with 70% to 90% as singletons. The CDR3 has 14 amino acids. The V gene's germline CDR1 is MDHEN and CDR2 SYDVKM. The V gene lost 6 bases and the J gene lost 4 bases, with 13 bases spanning the gap. The specimen comprised CD4+ or CD8+ T cells sorted from blood, sampled in a trial of the OX40 agonist ivuxolimab. The receptor was derived from an adult with an advanced solid tumor such as melanoma, head and neck, liver or kidney cancer. The V and J genes are TRBV28 and TRBJ1-5; possible D gene TRBD1, 6 bases. The CDR3 reads CASSPGTKNQPQHF. In DNA form, the CDR3 reads TGTGCCAGCAGCCCTGGGACAAAAAATCAGCCCCAGCATTTT.